This is a list of T cell receptor beta chains from one sample in a study of T cell changes during pregnancy in multiple sclerosis. Method: immunoSEQ multiplex PCR; TCRdb's copy keeps in-frame clones and lacks some. The sample has about 80,000 clones, 85% to 95% seen once. The specimen comprised peripheral blood, sampled in the third trimester of pregnancy. All receptors come from a female donor with multiple sclerosis, enrolled in a pregnancy study. CDR3s include the opening cysteine and the closing phenylalanine or tryptophan. The D gene is left open where the match is weak. Where a row states a size, it is once, few, many or the class of an expanded clone; other rows omit it.

V gene,J gene,clone size,D gene,CDR3 DNA,CDR3 protein
TRBV9,TRBJ1-1,NA,NA,TGTGCCAGCAGCGTAGATTCTCGGGGGGTGAACACTGAAGCTTTCTTT,CASSVDSRGVNTEAFF
TRBV19,TRBJ1-1,NA,NA,TGTGCCAGTAGTATTCGGGGGGCTGAAGCTTTCTTT,CASSIRGAEAFF
TRBV15,TRBJ2-7,once,NA,TGTGCCACCAGCAGAGATCTCCGGGAGCAGTACTTC,CATSRDLREQYF
TRBV7-9,TRBJ1-4,NA,NA,TGTGCCAGCAGCTTATCGCTGGGAGGCACTAATGAAAAACTGTTTTTT,CASSLSLGGTNEKLFF
TRBV7-9,TRBJ1-1,few,NA,TGTGCCAGCAGCCCACTAACAGGGCACACTGAAGCTTTCTTT,CASSPLTGHTEAFF
TRBV29-1,TRBJ2-2,NA,NA,TGCAGCGTTGCAGGGTTCGCCGGGGAGCTGTTTTTT,CSVAGFAGELFF
TRBV28,TRBJ2-1,NA,TRBD2,TGTGCCAGCAGGGTACTAGCGGAGAACTACAATGAGCAGTTCTTC,CASRVLAENYNEQFF
TRBV9,TRBJ2-3,NA,TRBD2,TGTGCCAGCAGCGTAGAGCGGGGGACGGCAGATACGCAGTATTTT,CASSVERGTADTQYF
TRBV4-1,TRBJ1-3,few,NA,TGCGCCAGCAGCCAAGCCCGGTCAGGGGCTGGAAACACCATATATTTT,CASSQARSGAGNTIYF
TRBV10-1,TRBJ2-1,NA,TRBD1,TGCGCCAACAGGGACAGAAGCTCCTACAATGAGCAGTTCTTC,CANRDRSSYNEQFF
TRBV5-8,TRBJ1-1,NA,TRBD1,TGTGCCAGCGGATTGGACAGGGGGTGGGATACTGAAGCTTTCTTT,CASGLDRGWDTEAFF
TRBV7-3,TRBJ2-1,NA,NA,TGTGCCAGCAGCTTAAATGGAGGGAACAATGAGCAGTTCTTC,CASSLNGGNNEQFF
TRBV27,TRBJ1-2,NA,NA,TGTGCCAGCAGTTTATCGCCCGCCCGACAGTCTTTCTATGGCTACACCTTC,CASSLSPARQSFYGYTF
TRBV20-1,TRBJ2-7,NA,NA,TGCAGTGCTAGATATAAATCCGAGCAGTACTTC,CSARYKSEQYF
TRBV13,TRBJ2-1,NA,TRBD2,TGTGCCAGCCTCAACCGCGGGGGAAATTACAATGAGCAGTTCTTC,CASLNRGGNYNEQFF
TRBV10-1,TRBJ2-5,once,TRBD2,TGCGCCAGCAGGGCGGGTAGCGGGTGGGGAGAGACCCAGTACTTC,CASRAGSGWGETQYF
TRBV5-8,TRBJ1-4,NA,TRBD1,TGTGCCAGCGATGCCCGGGACAGGCTAAATGAAAAACTGTTTTTT,CASDARDRLNEKLFF
TRBV5-1,TRBJ2-5,NA,TRBD2,TGCGCCAGCAGCTTTAGAGCGGGGGGATACTGGGGAGAGACCCAGTACTTC,CASSFRAGGYWGETQYF
TRBV18,TRBJ1-5,NA,NA,TGTGCCAGCTCACCACCGGGGAGGGAGGGAAGCAATCAGCCCCAGCATTTT,CASSPPGREGSNQPQHF
TRBV5-1,TRBJ2-7,NA,NA,TGCGCCAGCAGCTTCAACTACAACTCCTACGAGCAGTACTTC,CASSFNYNSYEQYF
TRBV13,TRBJ2-5,NA,NA,TGTGCCAGCAGCTTAGAACGAGGAGAGACCCAGTACTTC,CASSLERGETQYF
TRBV4-2,TRBJ1-2,NA,NA,TGTGCCAGCAGCCAAGCCGCGCAAATAGAGTATGGCTACACCTTC,CASSQAAQIEYGYTF
TRBV19,TRBJ2-6,NA,NA,TGTGCCAGTAATACAGGGTCTGGGGCCAACGTCCTGACTTTC,CASNTGSGANVLTF
TRBV7-9,TRBJ2-7,NA,TRBD1,TGTGCCAGCAGCCAAACCGGACAGGGGCTACACGAGCAGTACTTC,CASSQTGQGLHEQYF
TRBV5-1,TRBJ1-3,NA,NA,TGCGCCAGCAGCCCGGGAACCTTCCCGCCTGGAAACACCATATATTTT,CASSPGTFPPGNTIYF